This T cell receptor (beta chain) stems from a study of blood T cell repertoires in COVID-19. About the study: Acute-phase and convalescent COVID-19 samples originated in the United States, Italy and Spain. PBMCs, B-cell-depleted T cells, or T cells provided the cDNA or gDNA that made up the material.

The length of the CDR3 is 14 residues. Looked up from germline, CDR1 is SNHLY and CDR2 is FYNNEI. Trimming took 2 bases from V and 4 from J, leaving 11 bases between them. The data were produced by immunoSEQ multiplex PCR, yet TCRdb's version contains in-frame clones alone and is incomplete. Counted here are around 230,000 clones, roughly 89% occurring once; the ten biggest clones make up 2% to 2.5%. This TCR came from a man aged 30-40 years who had recovered from COVID-19. The chain recombines TRBV2 with TRBJ2-5; maybe TRBD1 (6 bases). The source material was peripheral blood. Here the CDR3 DNA reads TGTGCCAGCAGTGAAACAGGGTCCCCAGAGACCCAGTACTTC. Encoded protein: CASSETGSPETQYF.